These 25 T cell receptor beta chains share one sample of origin, sequenced in a study of control samples from healthy donors and cancer patients. The data were produced by immunoSEQ multiplex PCR, yet TCRdb's version contains in-frame clones alone and is incomplete. Counted here are about 120,000 clones, about 90% occurring once; the ten biggest clones make up around 1.8%. Sequencing was performed on blood. The receptor set was obtained from a man aged 18-30 years in good health.

The chain joins TRBV21-1 to TRBJ1-1; the table's D call, TRBD1, has no DNA check behind it. TRBV21-1 is noted as a pseudogene. This CDR3 comprises 14 residues. CDR3 sequence (DNA): TGTGCCAGCAGCAAACTGCCCAGGGTCTCTGAAGCTTTCTTT. Its translation: CASSKLPRVSEAFF.

The chain combines TRBV3-1 (or the pseudogene TRBV3-2) with TRBJ1-4; D may be TRBD1 (6 bases). Trimming took off 5 bases at V and 2 bases at J, with 9 bases between the two ends. The V gene's germline CDR1 is LGHDT and CDR2 YNNKEL (reference sequence). The CDR3 has 14 residues. The CDR3 is CASSKQGTNEKLFF. CDR3 nucleotides: TGTGCCAGCAGCAAACAGGGTACTAATGAAAAACTGTTTTTT.

This chain uses TRBV5-1 with TRBJ1-5; perhaps TRBD1 as D (5 bases). CDR3 length: 14 residues. Germline V gene lookup returns CDR1 SGHRS and CDR2 YFSETQ. The V gene lost 4 bases and the J gene lost 6 bases, with 14 bases spanning the gap. This CDR3 reads CASSPGTAGQPQHF. The CDR3 DNA follows: TGCGCCAGCAGCCCCGGGACCGCGGGTCAGCCCCAGCATTTT. The full variable domain, with the rest looked up from reference TRBV5-1 and TRBJ1-5, is KAGVTQTPRYLIKTRGQQVTLSCSPISGHRSVSWYQQTPGQGLQFLFEYFSETQRNKGNFPGRFSGRQFSNSRSEMNVSTLELGDSALYLCASSPGTAGQPQHFGDGTRLSIL.

In this sample, this clone turned up many times. For the CDR3, the DNA is TGTGCCAGCAGGGCCGGGGGATCCTCCTACGAGCAGTACTTC. This codes for CASRAGGSSYEQYF. The rearrangement joins TRBV28 to TRBJ2-7, with a weak D call TRBD2 (6 bases). The CDR3 is made up of 14 amino acids. Trimming shortened V by 6 bases and J by 0 bases, and 12 bases separated the two germline ends. The germline V gene has CDR1 MDHEN and CDR2 SYDVKM. The full variable domain, its missing parts supplied by reference TRBV28 and TRBJ2-7, is DVKVTQSSRYLVKRTGEKVFLECVQDMDHENMFWYRQDPGLGLRLIYFSYDVKMKEKGDIPEGYSVSREKKERFSLILESASTNQTSMYLCASRAGGSSYEQYFGPGTRLTVT.

The J gene is TRBJ2-1, the V gene TRBV18; D not certain. Trimming took 2 bases from V and 2 from J, leaving 10 bases between them. This CDR3 contains 15 residues. Germline V lookup: CDR1 KGHSH, CDR2 LQKENI. This CDR3 is CASSPEARTYNEQFF. CDR3 coding DNA: TGTGCCAGCTCACCAGAGGCAAGGACCTACAATGAGCAGTTCTTC.

The chain couples TRBV6-5 to TRBJ1-1; D is ambiguous. Germline CDR1 reads MNHEY; CDR2 reads SVGAGI. V lost 8 bases and J 7 bases, leaving 20 bases between the germline ends. The CDR3 runs to 14 residues. The DNA of the CDR3 is TGTGCCAGCGGGGTTTCGGGTCCGGCCGTTGAAGCTTTCTTT. Protein product: CASGVSGPAVEAFF.

V and J are TRBV6-6 and TRBJ2-7; 8 positions agree with TRBD1. This CDR3 spans 12 amino acids. Losses at the gene ends were 6 bases for V and 4 bases for J; bases not matched to a gene: 2. From germline, CDR1 is MNHNY and CDR2 SVGAGI (reference sequence). The CDR3 DNA follows: TGTGCCAGCAGAGACAGGGGATACGAGCAGTACTTC. Its protein is CASRDRGYEQYF.

V usage is TRBV7-9 and J usage is TRBJ2-7; 7 bases are shared with TRBD1. The V gene's germline CDR1 is SEHNR and CDR2 FQNEAQ (reference sequence). Unmatched junction bases numbered 12, after V lost 7 bases and J lost 0 bases. This CDR3 comprises 16 residues. The CDR3: CASKDLTGWVSYEQYF. CDR3 nucleotide sequence: TGTGCCAGCAAAGACCTGACAGGGTGGGTCTCCTACGAGCAGTACTTC.

The V call is TRBV7-8, the J call TRBJ2-1; D is perhaps TRBD1 (5 bases). Looked up from germline, CDR1 is SGHVS and CDR2 is FQNEAQ. The germline V and J ends were trimmed by 2 bases and 2 bases, with 13 bases remaining between them. There are 16 residues in the CDR3. Here the CDR3 DNA reads TGTGCCAGCAGCTTATTTCTAGGGGAACCCTACAATGAGCAGTTCTTC. This sequence encodes CASSLFLGEPYNEQFF.

The chain is built from TRBV7-9 and TRBJ1-2, with a possible D match to TRBD1 (6 bases). Trimming pared 5 bases from V and 8 bases from J, leaving 15 bases between. This CDR3 contains 13 residues. Germline CDR1 is SEHNR and CDR2 is FQNEAQ (reference sequence). In DNA form, the CDR3 reads TGTGCCAGCAGCGCGGACAGACCCTTCGGCTACACCTTC. Translation: CASSADRPFGYTF.

This rearrangement joins TRBV19 to TRBJ2-3; D is unclear. The V end lost 5 bases, the J end lost 0 bases, and 6 bases lay between the germline ends. Germline CDR1 reads LNHDA; CDR2 reads SQIVND (reference sequence). The CDR3 extends over 13 amino acids. This CDR3 reads CASSQPSTDTQYF. For the CDR3, the DNA is TGTGCCAGTAGTCAGCCTAGCACAGATACGCAGTATTTT. The entire variable domain, with the rest obtained from reference TRBV19 and TRBJ2-3, is as follows: DGGITQSPKYLFRKEGQNVTLSCEQNLNHDAMYWYRQDPGQGLRLIYYSQIVNDFQKGDIAEGYSVSREKKESFPLTVTSAQKNPTAFYLCASSQPSTDTQYFGPGTRLTVL.

J is TRBJ2-2 and V is TRBV9; D is undetermined. V gave up 3 bases and J gave up 4 bases, with 7 bases separating them. The CDR3 is made up of 13 amino acids. The germline CDR1 and CDR2 sequences are SGDLS and YYNGEE. The CDR3 protein is CASSAASTGELFF. CDR3 bases: TGTGCCAGCAGCGCGGCTAGCACCGGGGAGCTGTTTTTT.

This sequence joins TRBV3-1 (or the pseudogene TRBV3-2) and TRBJ2-7; no clear D. The ends were cut back, 1 base at V and 2 bases at J, with 6 bases in the middle. CDR3 length: 13 amino acids. CDR1 LGHDT and CDR2 YNNKEL come from the germline V gene (reference sequence). Written as DNA, the CDR3 is TGTGCCAGCAGCCAAGGGGTGGCCTACGAGCAGTACTTC. Translation: CASSQGVAYEQYF.

The table lists this clone with a few counts. The chain uses TRBV7-2 and TRBJ2-5, with unresolved D. The CDR3 length is 13 residues. CDR1 SGHTA and CDR2 FQGNSA come from the germline V gene. Trimming took off 5 bases at V and 5 bases at J, with 12 bases between the two ends. In DNA, the CDR3 is TGTGCCAGCAGCACCACCTTTCTGGAGACCCAGTACTTC. Residues: CASSTTFLETQYF.

This clone was detected a few times. The chain uses TRBV4-1 and TRBJ1-1, with D tentatively TRBD1 (5 bases). Trimming stripped 4 bases from V and 2 bases from J, with 26 bases between. Per germline, CDR1 MGHRA and CDR2 YSYEKL. This CDR3 has 19 residues. The CDR3 nucleotides read TGCGCCAGCAGCCCAGGACCATTTGCCCGTCGGGGGGTAAACACTGAAGCTTTCTTT. Translating it yields CASSPGPFARRGVNTEAFF.

This chain uses TRBV9 with TRBJ1-2; D unresolved. The germline CDR1 and CDR2 sequences are SGDLS and YYNGEE. The CDR3 extends over 13 amino acids. V was trimmed by 3 bases and J by 4 bases, leaving 10 bases between them. The CDR3 region is CASSGERAYGYTF. The CDR3 DNA is TGTGCCAGCAGCGGAGAGAGGGCCTATGGCTACACCTTC. Variable domain in full (rest from reference TRBV9 and TRBJ1-2): DSGVTQTPKHLITATGQRVTLRCSPRSGDLSVYWYQQSLDQGLQFLIQYYNGEERAKGNILERFSAQQFPDLHSELNLSSLELGDSALYFCASSGERAYGYTFGSGTRLTVV.

The rearrangement links TRBV18 to TRBJ1-3; 7 bases line up with TRBD1. Germline CDR1 and CDR2: KGHSH and LQKENI. The CDR3 is made up of 14 amino acids. V was pared by 5 bases and J by 8 bases, with 9 bases of the junction left unmatched. The CDR3: CASSTGTVADTIYF. The CDR3 nucleotides are TGTGCCAGCTCAACCGGGACAGTCGCGGACACCATATATTTT.

The chain is built from TRBV19 and TRBJ2-7; TRBD2 agrees at 9 bases. This CDR3 comprises 16 residues. The trim removed 3 bases at V and 3 bases at J, leaving 9 bases unmatched. Germline V gene data show CDR1 as LNHDA and CDR2 as SQIVND (reference sequence). The CDR3 bases are TGTGCCAGTAGTATGTCCGGGACTAGCAACATCTACGAGCAGTACTTC. Protein sequence: CASSMSGTSNIYEQYF.

This clone appeared a single time. The chain combines TRBV3-1 (or the pseudogene TRBV3-2) with TRBJ1-2, with D perhaps matching TRBD1 (5 bases). Germline V gene sequence: CDR1 LGHDT, CDR2 YNNKEL (reference sequence). The length of the CDR3 is 15 residues. The V and J ends lost 6 bases and 4 bases respectively, with 18 bases between them. This chain's CDR3 is CASSRGDGSGYGYTF. The CDR3 nucleotides are TGTGCCAGCAGTCGAGGGGACGGATCGGGCTATGGCTACACCTTC.

The J gene is TRBJ2-2, the V gene TRBV5-1; 7 positions agree with TRBD2. Germline V gives CDR1 SGHRS, CDR2 YFSETQ. CDR3 length: 15 residues. V dropped 3 bases and J dropped 3; count of bases not matched to a gene: 5. This chain's CDR3 is CASSSGGEYTGELFF. CDR3 sequence (DNA): TGCGCCAGCAGCTCGGGGGGAGAGTACACCGGGGAGCTGTTTTTT.

The gene calls are TRBV7-7 and TRBJ2-2, with D perhaps TRBD2 (6 bases). Germline CDR1 reads SSHAT; CDR2 reads FNYEAQ (reference sequence). This CDR3 region has 15 residues. Trimming shortened V by 4 bases and J by 0 bases, and 9 bases separated the two germline ends. CDR3 protein: CASSSGLSNTGELFF. DNA for the CDR3: TGTGCCAGCAGCTCGGGACTTTCGAACACCGGGGAGCTGTTTTTT.

The genes are TRBV27 and TRBJ2-7; 7 positions agree with TRBD1. Germline-derived CDR1 and CDR2 are MNHEY and SMNVEV (reference sequence). This CDR3 comprises 14 residues. J lost 7 bases, V lost 4 bases, and 10 bases had no gene match. The DNA of the CDR3 is TGTGCCAGCAGTTGCTGCCCAGGGGGAAGGGAGCAGTACTTC. Encoded protein: CASSCCPGGREQYF.

The DNA for the CDR3 is TGTGCCAGCAGCCTCCGAAACAGGTTCCAAGAGACCCAGTACTTC. Its protein product is CASSLRNRFQETQYF. The chain is built from TRBV7-8 and TRBJ2-5; weak D call: TRBD1 (5 bases). Germline lookup yields CDR1 SGHVS and CDR2 FQNEAQ. The ends were cut back, 5 bases at V and 1 base at J, with 14 bases in the middle. This CDR3 contains 15 residues.

The V call is TRBV28, the J call TRBJ2-5; possible D gene TRBD1, 5 bases. The V end lost 7 bases, the J end lost 3 bases, and 12 bases lay between the germline ends. Germline CDR1 MDHEN, CDR2 SYDVKM. The CDR3 runs 13 residues. The CDR3 region is CASNWQGEETQYF. CDR3 nucleotide sequence: TGTGCCAGCAATTGGCAGGGTGAAGAGACCCAGTACTTC.

The chain couples TRBV19 to TRBJ2-7, with 11 bases identical to TRBD2. The length of the CDR3 is 16 residues. The ends lost 1 base at V and 3 bases at J; junction bases unmatched: 5. Germline V lookup: CDR1 LNHDA, CDR2 SQIVND (reference sequence). CDR3 in DNA: TGTGCCAGTAGTATAGTTGGGACTAGCGGAGGCTACGAGCAGTACTTC. Amino acid sequence: CASSIVGTSGGYEQYF.